This TCR beta chain was captured in a study of blood T cell repertoires in COVID-19. Data came from immunoSEQ multiplex PCR; TCRdb stores just in-frame clones and leaves some out. The data show 130,000 or so clones, with around four fifths seen just once and over 5% held by the top ten. CDR3 length: 15 residues. Germline V gene sequence: CDR1 SEHNR, CDR2 FQNEAQ (reference sequence). Trimming at V came to 1 base and at J to 5 bases, leaving 4 bases not matched to a gene. The sequence was obtained from a man older than 75 with active or convalescent COVID-19. Sequenced sample: peripheral blood. The rearrangement links TRBV7-9 to TRBJ2-5; TRBD2 matches 10 bases. CDR3 in DNA: TGTGCCAGCAGCTTAGAGGGACTAGCGTCGGAGACCCAGTACTTC. Translating gives CASSLEGLASETQYF.